This passage covers 27 T cell receptor beta chains from one sample sequenced in a study of vaccination effects on CD4 cells after COVID-19. Assay used: immunoSEQ multiplex PCR; TCRdb lists only in-frame clones, some missing. The sample has 40,000 to 55,000 clones, less than 85% seen once. When 10 to 11 days of culture had elapsed, CD4+ T cells were isolated. The person had a PCR-confirmed SARS-CoV-2 infection during March to December 2020. Each person got two doses of an mRNA SARS-CoV-2 vaccine, BNT162b2 or mRNA-1273. For these TCRs, the target antigens are not known. The sequencing used CD4+ T cells from PBMCs cultured without peptide, collected after COVID-19 vaccination. The receptors shown here come from a human donor who had a prior SARS-CoV-2 infection.

CDR3 amino acids: CASSYSEGTSGARETQYF. The CDR3 nucleotides are TGTGCCAGCAGTTACTCAGAAGGTACTAGCGGGGCGAGGGAGACCCAGTACTTC. This chain joins TRBV6-2 or TRBV6-3 and TRBJ2-5, with 10 bases identical to TRBD2. CDR1 and CDR2 (germline): MNHEY, SVGEGT. Losses at the gene ends were 0 bases for V and 5 bases for J; bases not matched to a gene: 12. The CDR3 spans 18 residues.

V is TRBV7-2 and J is TRBJ2-7; TRBD2 matches 9 bases. Germline CDR1 and CDR2: SGHTA and FQGNSA. The CDR3 totals 15 residues. The trim removed 1 base at V and 3 bases at J, leaving 4 bases unmatched. The CDR3 coding sequence is TGTGCCAGCAGCTTAGGCGGGGGGGCCTTCTACGAGCAGTACTTC. Its protein product is CASSLGGGAFYEQYF.

This sequence joins TRBV2 and TRBJ1-1, with D maybe TRBD1 (5 bases). The germline V and J ends were trimmed by 10 bases and 1 base, with 16 bases remaining between them. The CDR3 totals 14 residues. Germline CDR1 SNHLY, CDR2 FYNNEI. The DNA for the CDR3 is TGTGCCACAAGATTACAGGTTCAGAACACTGAAGCTTTCTTT. This codes for CATRLQVQNTEAFF. The variable domain in full, with the rest retrieved from reference TRBV2 and TRBJ1-1, is EPEVTQTPSHQVTQMGQEVILRCVPISNHLYFYWYRQILGQKVEFLVSFYNNEISEKSEIFDDQFSVERPDGSNFTLKIRSTKLEDSAMYFCATRLQVQNTEAFFGQGTRLTVV.

There are a few counts of this clone. The gene calls are TRBV30 and TRBJ2-7; D may match TRBD1 or TRBD2 (5 bases each). Germline loops: CDR1 GTSNPN, CDR2 SVGIG (reference sequence). CDR3 size: 14 residues. Deletions cut 2 bases from V and 2 bases from J, with 13 bases between. CDR3 amino acids: CAWSWAGRTYEQYF. CDR3 in DNA: TGTGCCTGGAGTTGGGCAGGGAGAACCTACGAGCAGTACTTC.

The chain links TRBV29-1 to TRBJ2-3; D gene ambiguous. Germline CDR1 is SQVTM and CDR2 is ANQGSEA. Trimming pared 0 bases from V and 11 bases from J, leaving 12 bases between. CDR3 length equals 12 residues. The chain's CDR3 is CSVEEGGRKQYF. For the CDR3, the DNA is TGCAGCGTTGAAGAGGGCGGAAGGAAGCAGTATTTT.

This clone is a singleton in its sample. The chain combines TRBV21-1 with TRBJ1-2. TRBV21-1 is described as a pseudogene. The CDR3 contains 14 residues. CDR3 residues: CASSNAPLGRVDTF. CDR3 DNA sequence: TGTGCCAGCAGCAACGCTCCGCTGGGGCGGGTTGACACCTTC.

V is TRBV9 and J is TRBJ2-3, with 11 positions matching TRBD2. J gave up 6 bases and V 2 bases, and 14 bases lay outside the gene matches. Germline values: CDR1 SGDLS, CDR2 YYNGEE. The length of the CDR3 is 18 residues. CDR3: CASSVGPFSGGARDTQYF. CDR3 sequence (DNA): TGTGCCAGCAGCGTGGGCCCCTTTAGCGGGGGGGCCAGGGATACGCAGTATTTT.

The chain couples TRBV5-1 to TRBJ1-2; D may be TRBD1 (5 bases). V was clipped by 3 bases and J by 5 bases, with 20 bases between them. The CDR3 has 16 residues. CDR1 SGHRS and CDR2 YFSETQ come from the germline V gene. The chain's CDR3 is CASSWGERGPWYGYTF. The CDR3 nucleotides are TGCGCCAGCAGCTGGGGTGAAAGGGGCCCTTGGTATGGCTACACCTTC.

The chain links TRBV19 to TRBJ1-1; D is undetermined. Per germline, CDR1 LNHDA and CDR2 SQIVND (reference sequence). This CDR3 contains 14 residues. V gave up 1 base and J gave up 3 bases, with 9 bases separating them. The CDR3 bases are TGTGCCAGTAGTATAGTATACGGAGACACTGAAGCTTTCTTT. Its protein is CASSIVYGDTEAFF.

The chain recombines TRBV30 with TRBJ1-6; D may be TRBD1 (5 bases). This CDR3 has 14 residues. Trimming pared 4 bases from V and 9 bases from J, leaving 16 bases between. Germline values: CDR1 GTSNPN, CDR2 SVGIG (reference sequence). CDR3 amino acids: CAWKRGGWGSPLHF. The CDR3 DNA is TGTGCCTGGAAACGGGGGGGTTGGGGTTCACCCCTCCACTTT.

CDR3 sequence: CASSPTTNYEQYF. CDR3 in DNA: TGCGCCAGCAGCCCCACTACCAACTACGAGCAGTACTTC. This chain joins TRBV5-1 and TRBJ2-7; D is unclear. V gave up 4 bases and J gave up 3 bases, with 11 bases separating them. There are 13 residues in the CDR3. Germline CDR1 and CDR2: SGHRS and YFSETQ.

The rearrangement links TRBV5-5 to TRBJ1-2; 7 positions match TRBD1. Trimming removed 2 bases from V and 6 bases from J; junction bases left unmatched: 7. CDR3 length: 14 residues. CDR1 SGHKS and CDR2 YYEKEE come from the germline V gene (reference sequence). The CDR3 sequence: CASSFPQGGHGYTF. CDR3 nucleotides: TGTGCCAGCAGCTTCCCCCAGGGGGGGCATGGCTACACCTTC.

This chain connects TRBV2 to TRBJ1-6; TRBD1 aligns across 7 bases. The CDR3 runs to 16 residues. Trimming took 8 bases from V and 9 from J; bases not matched to a gene: 16. The germline CDR1 and CDR2 sequences are SNHLY and FYNNEI. The CDR3 reads CASGIGTDYEFSPLHF. The CDR3 DNA is TGTGCCAGCGGCATCGGGACAGATTACGAATTTTCACCCCTCCACTTT.

This clone occurred a few times. The chain is built from TRBV5-1 and TRBJ2-7, with no clear D. The germline V gene has CDR1 SGHRS and CDR2 YFSETQ. This CDR3 spans 12 amino acids. V was pared by 1 base and J by 6 bases, with 8 bases between. The CDR3 nucleotides read TGCGCCAGCAGCTTGATTCTCGGCGAGCAGTACTTC. Translation: CASSLILGEQYF.

The chain combines TRBV5-4 with TRBJ1-2; D uncertain. CDR1 is SGHNT, CDR2 YYREEE, per germline (reference sequence). V lost 4 bases and J lost 0, with 10 bases in between. The CDR3 has 14 residues. CDR3 sequence: CASSPRGSNYGYTF. CDR3 bases: TGTGCCAGCAGCCCCCGAGGCTCTAACTATGGCTACACCTTC. Filled out from reference TRBV5-4 and TRBJ1-2, the complete variable domain reads ETGVTQSPTHLIKTRGQQVTLRCSSQSGHNTVSWYQQALGQGPQFIFQYYREEENGRGNFPPRFSGLQFPNYSSELNVNALELDDSALYLCASSPRGSNYGYTFGSGTRLTVV.

This chain links TRBV7-8 with TRBJ2-5, with 7 bases lining up with TRBD1. The CDR3 is 16 amino acids. Germline lookup yields CDR1 SGHVS and CDR2 FQNEAQ. With 5 bases clipped from V and 5 bases from J, the junction kept 14 bases outside the gene matches. The CDR3 DNA reads as TGTGCCAGCAGCCCTAATCCCGGGACAGTCCTTGAGACCCAGTACTTC. Its protein product is CASSPNPGTVLETQYF.

In DNA, the CDR3 is TGTGCCAGCAGCCAAGATTGGGCTGGGGGGGATACGCAGTATTTT. Amino acids: CASSQDWAGGDTQYF. The V call is TRBV4-2, the J call TRBJ2-3, with D tentatively TRBD2 (6 bases). V was clipped by 0 bases and J by 6 bases, with 13 bases between them. The V gene's germline CDR1 is LGHNA and CDR2 YNFKEQ. The CDR3 loop spans 15 amino acids.

The V and J genes are TRBV2 and TRBJ1-4; D is perhaps TRBD1 (6 bases). Trimming removed 4 bases at V and 4 bases at J, with 7 bases between. The CDR3 extends over 13 amino acids. CDR1 SNHLY and CDR2 FYNNEI come from the germline V gene. CDR3 sequence reads: CASSGQVNEKLFF. CDR3 DNA: TGTGCCAGCAGTGGACAGGTTAATGAAAAACTGTTTTTT.

The chain employs TRBV15 and TRBJ1-2, with unresolved D. The V gene's germline CDR1 is LNHNV and CDR2 YYDKDF (reference sequence). The CDR3 consists of 14 residues. Trimming removed 1 base at V and 1 base at J, with 7 bases between. CDR3 protein: CATSRAGINYGYTF. Here the CDR3 DNA reads TGTGCCACCAGCAGAGCAGGCATTAACTATGGCTACACCTTC. The complete variable domain, with remaining parts taken from reference TRBV15 and TRBJ1-2, reads DAMVIQNPRYQVTQFGKPVTLSCSQTLNHNVMYWYQQKSSQAPKLLFHYYDKDFNNEADTPDNFQSRRPNTSFCFLDIRSPGLGDTAMYLCATSRAGINYGYTFGSGTRLTVV.

The chain links TRBV5-6 to TRBJ2-1, with D tentatively TRBD1 (6 bases). The CDR3 covers 16 residues. V gave up 2 bases and J gave up 5 bases, with 17 bases separating them. CDR1 SGHDT and CDR2 YYEEEE come from the germline V gene. The CDR3 sequence is CASSFGLGAFNNEQFF. CDR3 DNA: TGTGCCAGCAGCTTCGGGCTGGGGGCGTTTAACAATGAGCAGTTCTTC.

The V and J genes are TRBV4-1 and TRBJ2-5, with 8 bases that match TRBD2. V trimming: 6 bases; J trimming: 7 bases; junction bases outside the gene matches: 19. The CDR3 runs to 17 residues. Germline V CDR1 and CDR2: MGHRA, YSYEKL. CDR3 sequence: CASRELGAGAVGGTQYF. The CDR3 DNA sequence: TGCGCCAGCAGGGAGCTGGGAGCGGGGGCCGTCGGGGGGACCCAGTACTTC.

V usage is TRBV5-1 and J usage is TRBJ1-2; TRBD1 might be the D (6 bases). Germline values: CDR1 SGHRS, CDR2 YFSETQ. Trimming removed 2 bases at V and 2 bases at J, with 7 bases between. The CDR3 loop spans 13 amino acids. As DNA, the CDR3 is TGCGCCAGCAGCTTAGGACAGAACTATGGCTACACCTTC. It codes for CASSLGQNYGYTF. Looking up the rest from reference TRBV5-1 and TRBJ1-2 gives the full variable domain: KAGVTQTPRYLIKTRGQQVTLSCSPISGHRSVSWYQQTPGQGLQFLFEYFSETQRNKGNFPGRFSGRQFSNSRSEMNVSTLELGDSALYLCASSLGQNYGYTFGSGTRLTVV.

The chain combines TRBV2 with TRBJ1-5, with TRBD1 matching over 7 bases. The CDR3 spans 15 residues. Germline-derived CDR1 and CDR2 are SNHLY and FYNNEI. The trim removed 4 bases at V and 5 bases at J, leaving 8 bases unmatched. CDR3: CASSGDSFLYQPQHF. The CDR3 DNA is TGTGCCAGCAGTGGGGACAGCTTTTTATATCAGCCCCAGCATTTT.

The V gene is TRBV14, the J gene TRBJ2-3; TRBD2 matches 10 bases. This CDR3 is built from 16 residues. Germline V gene sequence: CDR1 SGHDN, CDR2 FVKESK. J lost 2 bases, V lost 4 bases, and 6 bases had no gene match. The CDR3 reads CASSRGTSGATDTQYF. Written as DNA, the CDR3 is TGTGCCAGCAGCCGGGGTACTAGCGGGGCCACAGATACGCAGTATTTT.

This rearrangement joins TRBV5-4 to TRBJ1-2; 7 bases fit TRBD1. The CDR3 contains 13 residues. V shed 4 bases, J shed 6 bases, and the junction held 6 bases outside the gene matches. Germline loops: CDR1 SGHNT, CDR2 YYREEE (reference sequence). Here the CDR3 DNA reads TGTGCCAGCAGCCGAGAGACAGGGAATGGCTACACCTTC. Protein sequence: CASSRETGNGYTF. The variable domain in full, completed from reference TRBV5-4 and TRBJ1-2, reads ETGVTQSPTHLIKTRGQQVTLRCSSQSGHNTVSWYQQALGQGPQFIFQYYREEENGRGNFPPRFSGLQFPNYSSELNVNALELDDSALYLCASSRETGNGYTFGSGTRLTVV.

The chain links TRBV6-5 to TRBJ1-5; 9 nucleotides align to TRBD1. Germline V gives CDR1 MNHEY, CDR2 SVGAGI. Trimming at V came to 6 bases and at J to 2 bases, leaving 5 bases not matched to a gene. The CDR3 runs to 15 residues. The CDR3 bases are TGTGCCAGCAGCCGGACAGGGGAAGGCAATCAGCCCCAGCATTTT. Encoded protein: CASSRTGEGNQPQHF.

The chain uses TRBV5-1 and TRBJ2-1; 11 nucleotides agree with TRBD2. The CDR3 totals 15 residues. The germline V gene has CDR1 SGHRS and CDR2 YFSETQ. Trimming took 0 bases from V and 6 from J; bases not matched to a gene: 2. CDR3: CASSLVAGGRNEQFF. Written as DNA, the CDR3 is TGCGCCAGCAGCTTGGTAGCGGGAGGGCGCAATGAGCAGTTCTTC.